This T cell receptor beta chain emerged from a study of T cells in Graves' hyperthyroidism and ophthalmopathy. From germline, CDR1 is SEHNR and CDR2 FQNEAQ (reference sequence). The CDR3 runs to 15 residues. V was trimmed by 2 bases and J by 6 bases, leaving 14 bases between them. This clonotype was seen at least ten times. Template material for amplifying TCR beta CDR3 regions consisted of RNA transcripts. The HTBI primer set served for first-round RT-PCR of the TCR CDR3. Via MiXCR, TCRdb re-called the multiplex PCR reads, giving one row per CDR3 protein. The data contain about 360,000 distinct CDR3 sequences, less than 15% of them singletons.

The material sequenced was blood. This sequence originates from a man aged 30 to 45 with Graves' hyperthyroidism that later progressed to Graves' ophthalmopathy. The chain employs TRBV7-9 and TRBJ2-1, with D unclear. CDR3: CASSLPGPRSNEQFF. The CDR3 nucleotides are TGTGCCAGCAGCTTACCCGGGCCCAGGTCCAATGAGCAGTTCTTC.